The 32 T cell receptor beta chains below all came from one sample that was sequenced in a study of CD8 T cells in ankylosing spondylitis (dated by TCRdb to the late 2010s). Study-wide findings and limitations: A TCR beta motif of 8 or 9 highly homologous amino acid variants appeared characteristic of blood from ankylosing spondylitis patients.

The method behind the library was 5' RACE. Sequencing took place on an Illumina HiSeq 2500. TCRdb applied fastp at Q25 and MiXCR to the public reads, then kept only in-frame beta chains. CDR3 protein sequences are deduplicated, and each keeps its most common genes and DNA. Within this sample are roughly 700,000 distinct CDR3 sequences, with around 19% of them counted one time only. The ten largest clonotypes hold about 19% of the sample. These receptors have no known antigen. Sequencing input: blood, either unsorted or a sorted T cell fraction (not recorded which). These receptors were taken from a male donor with ankylosing spondylitis.

The V call is TRBV20-1, the J call TRBJ2-7; a weak D match, TRBD1 (6 bases). V was shortened by 4 bases and J by 0 bases, with 13 bases between the two germline ends. Germline V gene sequence: CDR1 DFQATT, CDR2 SNEGSKA (reference sequence). The length of the CDR3 is 14 residues. DNA of the CDR3: TGCAGTGCTACAGGGGTCCCTGCCTCCTACGAGCAGTACTTC. Amino acids: CSATGVPASYEQYF.

In this sample, this clonotype turned up a few times. The chain combines TRBV4-3 with TRBJ1-6, with D hard to call. V lost 0 bases to trimming and J lost 9 bases, with 12 bases between them. Germline values: CDR1 LGHNA, CDR2 YSLEER. The CDR3 covers 15 residues. CDR3 DNA sequence: TGCGCCAGCAGCCAAGACCGGGCCCCGGTTTCACCCCTCCACTTT. As protein: CASSQDRAPVSPLHF.

The table lists this clonotype with many counts. The chain carries TRBV12-3 or TRBV12-4 and TRBJ2-3; 12 nucleotides agree with TRBD2. The CDR3 covers 16 residues. Losses at the gene ends were 4 bases for V and 6 bases for J; bases not matched to a gene: 8. Here the CDR3 DNA reads TGTGCCAGCAGTTCCCTAACTAGCGGGGGGTCCGATACGCAGTATTTT. Amino acid sequence: CASSSLTSGGSDTQYF.

This sequence joins TRBV20-1 and TRBJ2-1, with 11 bases aligning to TRBD2. V was clipped by 0 bases and J by 4 bases; unmatched bases: 5. The CDR3 covers 16 residues. Germline V gene lookup returns CDR1 DFQATT and CDR2 SNEGSKA (reference sequence). Here the CDR3 DNA reads TGCAGTGCTAGAGACCCGACTAGCGGGGCTTACAATGAGCAGTTCTTC. Its protein product is CSARDPTSGAYNEQFF.

The V call is TRBV27, the J call TRBJ2-7; TRBD2 matches 7 bases. This CDR3 region has 12 residues. Germline trimming cut 8 bases from V and 7 bases from J; bases unmatched to any gene: 8. Germline V lookup: CDR1 MNHEY, CDR2 SMNVEV (reference sequence). The CDR3 bases are TGTGCCAGCCGTCCCACCGGGAGGGAGCAGTACTTC. It encodes CASRPTGREQYF.

V usage is TRBV11-1 and J usage is TRBJ2-7; 9 bases match TRBD1. CDR1 is SGHAT and CDR2 is FQDESV in the germline V gene (reference sequence). The CDR3 sequence is 15 residues long. V lost 5 bases to trimming and J lost 2 bases; unmatched junction nucleotides: 7. CDR3 sequence reads: CASSSRDRDPYEQYF. CDR3 in DNA: TGTGCCAGCAGCAGCCGGGACAGGGACCCCTACGAGCAGTACTTC. The full variable domain, with the rest looked up from reference TRBV11-1 and TRBJ2-7, is EAEVAQSPRYKITEKSQAVAFWCDPISGHATLYWYRQILGQGPELLVQFQDESVVDDSQLPKDRFSAERLKGVDSTLKIQPAELGDSAMYLCASSSRDRDPYEQYFGPGTRLTVT.

This clonotype was detected a few times. The rearrangement links TRBV7-9 to TRBJ1-5; D is undetermined. This CDR3 region has 12 residues. Trimming removed 4 bases at V and 6 bases at J, with 7 bases between. Germline V lookup: CDR1 SEHNR, CDR2 FQNEAQ (reference sequence). CDR3 coding DNA: TGTGCCAGCAGCTCTGAGAGTCAGCCCCAGCATTTT. Residues: CASSSESQPQHF.

This sequence joins TRBV7-4 and TRBJ1-5; 7 nucleotides line up with TRBD1. This CDR3 is built from 24 residues. V trimming: 2 bases; J trimming: 0 bases; junction bases outside the gene matches: 28. Germline lookup yields CDR1 SGHVT and CDR2 SQSDAQ. CDR3: CASSLLGGRWGARRGRDSNQPQHF. CDR3 nucleotides: TGTGCCAGCAGCTTATTAGGGGGCAGATGGGGGGCCAGGCGGGGCCGGGATAGCAATCAGCCCCAGCATTTT.

The sample holds a few counts of this clonotype. V usage is TRBV3-1 and J usage is TRBJ1-2; a possible D gene is TRBD1 (6 bases). Germline CDR1 reads LGHDT; CDR2 reads YNNKEL (reference sequence). V was trimmed by 2 bases and J by 8 bases, leaving 15 bases between them. This CDR3 is 14 amino acids long. Written as DNA, the CDR3 is TGTGCCAGCAGCCAATCCAACAGGGCTCAAGGCTACACCTTC. This sequence encodes CASSQSNRAQGYTF.

In this sample, this clonotype turned up a few times. The gene calls are TRBV2 and TRBJ2-5, with D tentatively TRBD1 (8 bases). CDR3 length: 13 amino acids. Trimming took off 6 bases at V and 5 bases at J, with 13 bases between the two ends. Per germline, CDR1 SNHLY and CDR2 FYNNEI. As DNA, the CDR3 is TGTGCCAGCAGCGACAGGGGAGGGGAGACCCAGTACTTC. Encoded protein: CASSDRGGETQYF.

This chain joins TRBV12-3 or TRBV12-4 and TRBJ1-1; D not certain. Trimming pared 6 bases from V and 7 bases from J, leaving 18 bases between. This CDR3 spans 14 amino acids. The CDR3, as DNA: TGTGCCAGCAGCCCTCCCGACACGGGCGATGAAGCTTTCTTT. It specifies CASSPPDTGDEAFF.

This clonotype was detected only a few times. This chain uses TRBV6-1 with TRBJ1-1; D unclear. CDR3 length: 14 amino acids. Trimming removed 5 bases from V and 2 bases from J, with 12 bases in between. CDR1 is MNHNS, CDR2 SASEGT, per germline. CDR3 sequence reads: CASSLYGVNTEAFF. The CDR3 bases are TGTGCCAGCAGTCTATATGGGGTAAACACTGAAGCTTTCTTT.

This clonotype was found a few times. The chain recombines TRBV6-1 with TRBJ1-2; unclear D gene. Germline V gene sequence: CDR1 MNHNS, CDR2 SASEGT. The CDR3 totals 14 residues. V lost 3 bases, J lost 7 bases, and 15 bases lay in between. DNA for the CDR3: TGTGCCAGCAGTGAGGGGATAATACTGCGTGGCTACACCTTC. The encoded protein is CASSEGIILRGYTF.

This clonotype was observed at least ten times. The chain joins TRBV10-3 to TRBJ1-3; the D gene is possibly TRBD1 (5 bases). Trimming left V 5 bases short and J 0 bases short, with 8 bases between. Looked up from germline, CDR1 is ENHRY and CDR2 is SYGVKD. This CDR3 comprises 14 residues. CDR3 sequence: CAISSTASGNTIYF. CDR3 in DNA: TGTGCCATCAGTTCGACAGCCTCTGGAAACACCATATATTTT.

Only a few counts were recorded for this clonotype. The chain joins TRBV4-1 to TRBJ1-1, with no clear D. Trimming cost V 1 base and J 4 bases, with 16 bases left between them. The CDR3 has 16 residues. Germline values: CDR1 MGHRA, CDR2 YSYEKL. Here the CDR3 reads CASSQGGYGPGTEAFF. The DNA for the CDR3 is TGCGCCAGCAGCCAAGGAGGTTATGGGCCAGGCACTGAAGCTTTCTTT.

The chain is built from TRBV11-2 and TRBJ2-1; 7 nucleotides align to TRBD2. CDR3 size: 17 residues. Germline CDR1 is SGHAT and CDR2 is FQNNGV. V lost 0 bases to trimming and J lost 2 bases; unmatched junction nucleotides: 7. For the CDR3, the DNA is TGTGCCAGCAGCTTAGATGTGGTGGGACTACCCTACAATGAGCAGTTCTTC. As protein: CASSLDVVGLPYNEQFF. The full variable domain, completed using reference TRBV11-2 and TRBJ2-1, is EAGVAQSPRYKIIEKRQSVAFWCNPISGHATLYWYQQILGQGPKLLIQFQNNGVVDDSQLPKDRFSAERLKGVDSTLKIQPAKLEDSAVYLCASSLDVVGLPYNEQFFGPGTRLTVL.

This clonotype was picked up a small number of times. This sequence joins TRBV4-1 and TRBJ2-1, with a weak D call TRBD2 (6 bases). V dropped 0 bases and J dropped 15 bases, with 12 bases sitting between them. Germline V gene lookup returns CDR1 MGHRA and CDR2 YSYEKL. This CDR3 is built from 12 residues. The CDR3 loop reads CASSQDWGEAFF. The CDR3 coding sequence is TGCGCCAGCAGCCAAGATTGGGGGGAGGCGTTCTTC.

The chain is built from TRBV20-1 and TRBJ2-5, with 11 bases matching TRBD2. The germline gives CDR1 DFQATT, CDR2 SNEGSKA (reference sequence). V lost 6 bases, J lost 1 base, and 13 bases stayed unmatched. This CDR3 has 17 amino acids. CDR3 coding DNA: TGCAGTGCCGGTGACCTAACTAGCGGGAGATCCCAAGAGACCCAGTACTTC. Translated, it gives CSAGDLTSGRSQETQYF.

This clonotype was seen only a few times. The J gene is TRBJ2-7, the V gene TRBV3-1, with 9 bases identical to TRBD1. Germline lookup yields CDR1 LGHDT and CDR2 YNNKEL (reference sequence). The CDR3 runs to 13 residues. V trimming: 3 bases; J trimming: 10 bases; junction bases outside the gene matches: 7. The CDR3 protein is CASSHQADRGQYF. The CDR3 DNA is TGTGCCAGCAGCCATCAAGCGGACAGGGGACAGTACTTC.

This clonotype was seen more than once but under ten times. The V gene is TRBV3-1, the J gene TRBJ2-1; 7 nucleotides align to TRBD2. With V trimmed by 3 bases and J by 10 bases, 6 bases remained unmatched. Per the germline V gene, CDR1 is LGHDT and CDR2 is YNNKEL (reference sequence). This CDR3 is 13 amino acids long. The DNA for the CDR3 is TGTGCCAGCAGCCAGGGGGGGGGAAGGGAGCAGTTCTTC. Amino acid sequence: CASSQGGGREQFF.

This chain connects TRBV5-1 to TRBJ2-1; a weak D match, TRBD2 (6 bases). Trimming pared 8 bases from V and 0 bases from J, leaving 9 bases between. The CDR3 is made up of 13 amino acids. Per the germline V gene, CDR1 is SGHRS and CDR2 is YFSETQ. This CDR3 reads CASTGLSYNEQFF. The DNA of the CDR3 is TGCGCCAGTACGGGACTCTCCTACAATGAGCAGTTCTTC.

The V call is TRBV5-1, the J call TRBJ2-2, with 9 bases that match TRBD1. The germline gives CDR1 SGHRS, CDR2 YFSETQ. Germline trimming cut 3 bases from V and 1 base from J; bases unmatched to any gene: 4. The CDR3 is 16 residues long. CDR3 coding DNA: TGCGCCAGCAGCTCCCCGGACAGGGGGAACACCGGGGAGCTGTTTTTT. Amino acid sequence: CASSSPDRGNTGELFF. Full variable domain (missing parts from reference TRBV5-1 and TRBJ2-2): KAGVTQTPRYLIKTRGQQVTLSCSPISGHRSVSWYQQTPGQGLQFLFEYFSETQRNKGNFPGRFSGRQFSNSRSEMNVSTLELGDSALYLCASSSPDRGNTGELFFGEGSRLTVL.

This clonotype was observed a handful of times. This chain uses TRBV5-1 with TRBJ1-1; D uncertain. The CDR3 totals 14 residues. V gave up 0 bases and J gave up 1 base, with 7 bases separating them. Germline values: CDR1 SGHRS, CDR2 YFSETQ. The CDR3 loop is CASSLDSANTEAFF. As DNA, the CDR3 is TGCGCCAGCAGCTTGGATAGCGCGAACACTGAAGCTTTCTTT.

This clonotype was found a few times. This chain links TRBV15 with TRBJ2-7; D is undetermined. CDR1 and CDR2 (germline): LNHNV, YYDKDF (reference sequence). V was pared by 4 bases and J by 0 bases, with 7 bases between. This CDR3 is built from 13 residues. The CDR3 region has the DNA TGTGCCACCAGCACCGGGTTCTCCTACGAGCAGTACTTC. Its translation is CATSTGFSYEQYF.

The chain is built from TRBV7-9 and TRBJ1-1, with D possibly being TRBD1 (6 bases). Germline lookup yields CDR1 SEHNR and CDR2 FQNEAQ (reference sequence). The germline V and J ends were trimmed by 8 bases and 2 bases, with 12 bases remaining between them. The CDR3 loop spans 13 amino acids. DNA of the CDR3: TGTGCCAGCGGAGGGGGAGTAAACACTGAAGCTTTCTTT. Protein: CASGGGVNTEAFF.

This clonotype has at least ten counts. A junction boundary mismatches the germline segment, possibly from a read error. The rearrangement joins TRBV4-3 to TRBJ1-1; D remains ambiguous. The CDR3 sequence is 12 residues long. Germline lookup yields CDR1 LGHNA and CDR2 YSLEER. CDR3 in DNA: TGCGCCAGCAGCCTCGGGAACTCTGAAGCTTTCTTT. It codes for CASSLGNSEAFF.

The CDR3 nucleotides read TGCAGTGCCAGTAACGGGGGGATCAACACTGAAGCTTTCTTT. Translating it yields CSASNGGINTEAFF. V usage is TRBV20-1 and J usage is TRBJ1-1; TRBD1 is a possible D gene (5 bases). Trimming cost V 6 bases and J 2 bases, with 16 bases left between them. The CDR3 consists of 14 residues. The V gene's germline CDR1 is DFQATT and CDR2 SNEGSKA (reference sequence).

This sequence joins TRBV20-1 and TRBJ2-7; D call uncertain. Trimming pared 5 bases from V and 2 bases from J, leaving 16 bases between. Germline V gives CDR1 DFQATT, CDR2 SNEGSKA (reference sequence). This CDR3 contains 14 residues. The CDR3 DNA reads TGCAGTGCTTCCCCCCGGGCGGAGACCTACGAGCAGTACTTC. Residues: CSASPRAETYEQYF.

This clonotype was counted only a few times. CDR3 amino acids: CASSVGFPEYSDTQYF. The CDR3 DNA reads as TGTGCCAGCAGCGTAGGGTTTCCCGAATACTCAGATACGCAGTATTTT. V is TRBV9 and J is TRBJ2-3; no definite D call. Trimming pared 0 bases from V and 4 bases from J, leaving 15 bases between. Germline CDR1 and CDR2: SGDLS and YYNGEE. CDR3 length: 16 residues.

This clonotype was picked up many times. The V call is TRBV12-3 or TRBV12-4, the J call TRBJ1-5; perhaps TRBD1 as D (5 bases). The CDR3 has 15 residues. Trimming took 0 bases from V and 1 from J, leaving 7 bases between them. CDR3 in DNA: TGTGCCAGCAGTTTAGCAGCAGGGAGCAATCAGCCCCAGCATTTT. Protein: CASSLAAGSNQPQHF.

The chain links TRBV3-1 to TRBJ2-1; 11 nucleotides match TRBD2. The CDR3 runs 15 residues. CDR1 is LGHDT, CDR2 YNNKEL, per germline (reference sequence). The J segment lost 9 bases and the V segment lost 4 bases, leaving 8 bases of the junction unmatched. CDR3 sequence reads: CASSLRLAGTSEQFF. The CDR3 DNA is TGTGCCAGCAGCCTTAGACTAGCGGGGACTAGTGAGCAGTTCTTC.

A few counts support this clonotype. The chain couples TRBV16 to TRBJ1-2; D gene ambiguous. Germline V lookup: CDR1 KGHSY, CDR2 FQNENV. This CDR3 spans 15 amino acids. V lost 0 bases to trimming and J lost 2 bases, with 10 bases between them. CDR3 residues: CASSQSGQTNYGYTF. CDR3 coding DNA: TGTGCCAGCAGCCAATCAGGGCAGACAAACTATGGCTACACCTTC.